This T cell receptor (beta chain) was recorded in a study of blood T cell repertoires in COVID-19. Study information: Whether acute or convalescent, the COVID-19 samples came from the United States, Italy and Spain. From T cells, B-cell-depleted T cells, or PBMCs came the material, which was cDNA or gDNA.

Per the original data handling: Researchers report that nucleated cell counts were estimated from reference gene primer amplification. Generated by immunoSEQ multiplex PCR, the TCRdb table keeps only in-frame clones and is missing some. D and trimming come from the DNA, and the V and J calls and clone size come from that table. The sample has about 150,000 clones, about 86% seen once; the top ten hold around 3.5%. The V gene's germline CDR1 is LGHNA and CDR2 YSLEER. The CDR3 length is 14 residues. Trimming removed 6 bases at V and 6 bases at J, with 17 bases between. The specimen sequenced was peripheral blood. This chain uses TRBV4-3 with TRBJ1-2; D gene unclear. The sequence was collected from a man between 65 and 85 years old with acute or convalescent COVID-19. The CDR3 region is CASSPGGRMNGYTF. In nucleotides, the CDR3 is TGCGCCAGCAGTCCAGGAGGGCGGATGAATGGCTACACCTTC.